A single sample is the source of the 28 T cell receptor beta chains below, sequenced in a study of blood T cell repertoires in COVID-19. This table comes from immunoSEQ multiplex PCR, and its TCRdb copy is limited to in-frame clones, with some not included. The data hold about 250,000 clones, with around 90% observed a single time. The specimen sequenced was peripheral blood. These receptors all come from a man aged 80 or over with acute or convalescent COVID-19.

The gene calls are TRBV6-1 and TRBJ1-4; D ambiguous. Germline V gives CDR1 MNHNS, CDR2 SASEGT. This CDR3 comprises 13 residues. V was cut by 1 base and J by 8 bases, with 8 bases left in between. CDR3 in DNA: TGTGCCAGCAGTGAAGATCGGAGGGAAAAACTGTTTTTT. This sequence encodes CASSEDRREKLFF.

The J gene is TRBJ1-1, the V gene TRBV7-6; possibly TRBD1 for D (6 bases). This CDR3 comprises 14 residues. The V gene's germline CDR1 is SGHVS and CDR2 FNYEAQ. V dropped 3 bases and J dropped 1 base, with 9 bases sitting between them. DNA of the CDR3: TGTGCCAGCAGCTTGGGGGGGCCGAACACTGAAGCTTTCTTT. It is translated as CASSLGGPNTEAFF.

J is TRBJ1-5 and V is TRBV7-6, with a weak D call TRBD1 (5 bases). V dropped 0 bases and J dropped 3 bases, with 6 bases sitting between them. Germline V gene sequence: CDR1 SGHVS, CDR2 FNYEAQ. The CDR3 loop spans 14 amino acids. CDR3 DNA sequence: TGTGCCAGCAGCTTAGCAGGGGTCAATCAGCCCCAGCATTTT. Translation: CASSLAGVNQPQHF.

V is TRBV6-6 and J is TRBJ2-2; maybe TRBD2 (6 bases). Trimming stripped 5 bases from V and 2 bases from J, with 12 bases between. The length of the CDR3 is 15 residues. CDR1 is MNHNY and CDR2 is SVGAGI in the germline V gene (reference sequence). The CDR3, as DNA: TGTGCCAGCAGTAATACGGGACTCAACACCGGGGAGCTGTTTTTT. It yields the protein CASSNTGLNTGELFF.

The J gene is TRBJ1-1, the V gene TRBV12-2; the table assigns TRBD1, which was not confirmed against the DNA. TRBV12-2 is shown as a pseudogene. CDR3 length: 14 residues. CDR3 amino acids: CASRDRTLRTEAFF. The CDR3 nucleotides are TGTGCAAGTCGGGACAGGACGCTGAGGACTGAAGCTTTCTTT.

The chain has TRBV7-2 and TRBJ1-5; 8 nucleotides match TRBD1. CDR1 and CDR2 (germline): SGHTA, FQGNSA. The CDR3 has 15 residues. J gave up 7 bases and V 4 bases, and 9 bases lay outside the gene matches. CDR3 sequence (DNA): TGTGCCAGCAGCTCCTCTGGACAGGGTGTCCAGCCCCAGCATTTT. This encodes CASSSSGQGVQPQHF.

The count of this clone is one. The CDR3 region has the DNA TGTGCCAGCAGCCAAAATCCAGGGGTAGAAAACACCATATATTTT. This translates into CASSQNPGVENTIYF. The chain uses TRBV3-1 (or the pseudogene TRBV3-2) and TRBJ1-3, with TRBD1 as a possible D gene (6 bases). CDR1 is LGHDT and CDR2 is YNNKEL in the germline V gene (reference sequence). CDR3 length equals 15 residues. Trimming cost V 2 bases and J 6 bases, with 14 bases left between them.

This clone was picked up a small number of times. The chain employs TRBV7-8 and TRBJ1-2, with D tentatively TRBD1 (5 bases). In germline, CDR1 is SGHVS, CDR2 FQNEAQ. Trimming took 5 bases from V and 0 from J, leaving 16 bases between them. This CDR3 spans 16 amino acids. CDR3: CASSLVGGEANYGYTF. The DNA for the CDR3 is TGTGCCAGCAGCCTGGTGGGAGGGGAAGCTAACTATGGCTACACCTTC.

The chain carries TRBV28 and TRBJ2-7, with 12 bases aligning to TRBD1. Germline trimming cut 8 bases from V and 6 bases from J; bases unmatched to any gene: 8. Germline CDR1 and CDR2: MDHEN and SYDVKM. This CDR3 comprises 14 residues. The CDR3 DNA sequence: TGTGCCAGCTTTCCGGGGGACAGGGGGCTCGAGCAGTACTTC. Its protein product is CASFPGDRGLEQYF.

This sequence joins TRBV19 and TRBJ1-4, with TRBD1 as a possible D gene (6 bases). CDR1 is LNHDA and CDR2 is SQIVND in the germline V gene (reference sequence). With 0 bases removed from V and 10 bases from J, the gap between germline ends came to 12 bases. CDR3 length equals 14 residues. The CDR3 coding sequence is TGTGCCAGTAGTATAGATTCTACAGGGACAAAACTGTTTTTT. Amino acid sequence: CASSIDSTGTKLFF.

The V gene is TRBV6-5, the J gene TRBJ2-2; TRBD2 might be the D (5 bases). Deletions cut 2 bases from V and 4 bases from J, with 11 bases between. CDR1 is MNHEY and CDR2 is SVGAGI in the germline V gene. The CDR3 runs 15 residues. The CDR3 DNA follows: TGTGCCAGCAGTTACACGCGAGGGAGCACCGGGGAGCTGTTTTTT. Encoded protein: CASSYTRGSTGELFF.

The chain has TRBV28 and TRBJ1-2; a weak D match, TRBD1 (5 bases). Germline V gene lookup returns CDR1 MDHEN and CDR2 SYDVKM. The germline V and J ends were trimmed by 8 bases and 2 bases, with 15 bases remaining between them. The CDR3 spans 14 residues. The CDR3 sequence: CASQIPRANYGYTF. DNA for the CDR3: TGTGCCAGCCAAATCCCCAGGGCCAACTATGGCTACACCTTC.

The chain combines TRBV7-9 with TRBJ1-1; D unclear. This CDR3 region has 15 residues. Germline V gene lookup returns CDR1 SEHNR and CDR2 FQNEAQ (reference sequence). V was cut by 4 bases and J by 1 base, with 13 bases left in between. CDR3 loop: CASSYLTRGNTEAFF. The CDR3 DNA reads as TGTGCCAGCAGCTACCTGACTCGGGGGAACACTGAAGCTTTCTTT.

CDR3 bases: TGTGCTAGTGCTGGCGGAGGGTTGAACACTGAAGCTTTCTTT. Amino acids: CASAGGGLNTEAFF. The chain links TRBV12-5 to TRBJ1-1; the D is unclear. Deletions cut 7 bases from V and 0 bases from J, with 12 bases between. In germline, CDR1 is LGHNT, CDR2 FRNRAP. CDR3 length equals 14 residues.

CDR3 loop: CASSIDAGTGGSGYTF. CDR3 nucleotides: TGTGCCAGTAGTATAGACGCCGGGACAGGGGGTAGCGGCTACACCTTC. The chain couples TRBV19 to TRBJ1-2; 11 nucleotides line up with TRBD1. After removal of 0 bases from V and 8 bases from J, the junction contained 8 bases not matched to a gene. CDR3 length: 16 amino acids. Germline values: CDR1 LNHDA, CDR2 SQIVND (reference sequence).

The genes are TRBV9 and TRBJ1-4; TRBD1 is a possible D gene (5 bases). Germline CDR1 SGDLS, CDR2 YYNGEE. The CDR3 has 17 amino acids. V lost 3 bases and J 0 bases, leaving 15 bases between the germline ends. The CDR3 is CASSARQNFATNEKLFF. The CDR3 nucleotides are TGTGCCAGCAGCGCCCGACAGAACTTCGCAACTAATGAAAAACTGTTTTTT.

CDR3: CASSFTQGRSYNSPLHF. CDR3 sequence (DNA): TGCGCCAGCAGCTTCACTCAGGGTCGGTCCTATAATTCACCCCTCCACTTT. The chain couples TRBV5-1 to TRBJ1-6; D possibly corresponds to TRBD1 (5 bases). The germline gives CDR1 SGHRS, CDR2 YFSETQ. V was cut by 2 bases and J by 1 base, with 13 bases left in between. The CDR3 has 17 amino acids.

The chain combines TRBV7-9 with TRBJ2-5, with 10 bases identical to TRBD2. V dropped 3 bases and J dropped 5; count of bases not matched to a gene: 6. This CDR3 has 15 amino acids. Germline CDR1 reads SEHNR; CDR2 reads FQNEAQ (reference sequence). CDR3 sequence: CASSFSSGSQETQYF. The CDR3 DNA reads as TGTGCCAGCAGCTTTTCTAGCGGGAGTCAGGAGACCCAGTACTTC.

CDR3 sequence: CASSRRQGNTGELFF. CDR3 DNA sequence: TGTGCCAGCAGCCGGAGACAGGGGAACACCGGGGAGCTGTTTTTT. The V and J genes are TRBV3-1 (or the pseudogene TRBV3-2) and TRBJ2-2; 7 bases are shared with TRBD1. V lost 4 bases to trimming and J lost 1 base; unmatched junction nucleotides: 3. CDR1 and CDR2 from the germline V gene are LGHDT and YNNKEL (reference sequence). This CDR3 comprises 15 residues.

V usage is TRBV7-8 and J usage is TRBJ2-7; 8 positions agree with TRBD1. This CDR3 comprises 14 residues. The trim removed 10 bases at V and 3 bases at J, leaving 11 bases unmatched. CDR1 SGHVS and CDR2 FQNEAQ come from the germline V gene. As DNA, the CDR3 is TGTGCCACTCTTGACGGACAGGGACTCTACGAGCAGTACTTC. Translation: CATLDGQGLYEQYF.

Notes on this clone: The junction differs from germline at one of its ends, possibly a read error. CDR3 in DNA: TGTGCCAGCAGCTTAGATCAAATGCGCTCTCGGGGTGTCTTC. It yields the protein CASSLDQMRSRGVF. The rearrangement links TRBV11-2 to TRBJ2-1; a weak D match, TRBD2 (5 bases). Germline CDR1 and CDR2: SGHAT and FQNNGV. The CDR3 has 14 amino acids.

This clone has just a few counts. The rearrangement links TRBV29-1 to TRBJ2-7, with D possibly TRBD1 on 6 matching bases. Per germline, CDR1 SQVTM and CDR2 ANQGSEA. Trimming left V 7 bases short and J 2 bases short, with 15 bases between. The CDR3 contains 13 residues. The CDR3 DNA reads as TGCAGCGCCTGGACAGAGAAAACCTACGAGCAGTACTTC. It yields the protein CSAWTEKTYEQYF.

The gene calls are TRBV5-1 and TRBJ2-7; 9 bases line up with TRBD1. The ends lost 4 bases at V and 7 bases at J; junction bases unmatched: 9. This CDR3 has 14 residues. Germline loops: CDR1 SGHRS, CDR2 YFSETQ. Written as DNA, the CDR3 is TGCGCCAGCAGCCCTCTACAGGGGGCAAGTGAGCAGTACTTC. It specifies CASSPLQGASEQYF. Together with reference TRBV5-1 and TRBJ2-7, the CDR3 gives the full variable domain: KAGVTQTPRYLIKTRGQQVTLSCSPISGHRSVSWYQQTPGQGLQFLFEYFSETQRNKGNFPGRFSGRQFSNSRSEMNVSTLELGDSALYLCASSPLQGASEQYFGPGTRLTVT.

The chain uses TRBV24-1 and TRBJ2-1, with 9 bases fitting TRBD2. Germline V lookup: CDR1 KGHDR, CDR2 SFDVKD. This CDR3 has 15 amino acids. The V segment lost 4 bases and the J segment 4 bases; nucleotides outside the gene matches: 4. The CDR3 protein is CATSDTSGGYNEQFF. The CDR3 DNA is TGTGCCACCAGTGACACCAGCGGGGGGTACAATGAGCAGTTCTTC.

The chain has TRBV5-4 and TRBJ2-7; possibly TRBD1 for D (6 bases). The V end lost 0 bases, the J end lost 7 bases, and 17 bases lay between the germline ends. Germline-derived CDR1 and CDR2 are SGHNT and YYREEE (reference sequence). There are 15 residues in the CDR3. The CDR3 DNA is TGTGCCAGCAGCTTGGAGTCCGGGACACTCCGAGAGCAGTACTTC. Amino acids: CASSLESGTLREQYF.

The V gene is TRBV25-1, the J gene TRBJ1-1; D not resolved. The V end was cut by 2 bases, the J end by 0 bases, with 10 bases between. CDR1 is MGHDK and CDR2 is SYGVNS in the germline V gene. The CDR3 contains 15 residues. CDR3 bases: TGTGCCAGCAGTGAAAGGGAGAACTTGAACACTGAAGCTTTCTTT. It yields the protein CASSERENLNTEAFF. The full variable domain, completed using reference TRBV25-1 and TRBJ1-1, is EADIYQTPRYLVIGTGKKITLECSQTMGHDKMYWYQQDPGMELHLIHYSYGVNSTEKGDLSSESTVSRIRTEHFPLTLESARPSHTSQYLCASSERENLNTEAFFGQGTRLTVV.

The rearrangement uses TRBV7-9 and TRBJ1-2; TRBD1 matches at 9 bases. V was pared by 5 bases and J by 4 bases, with 8 bases of the junction left unmatched. Germline CDR1 and CDR2: SEHNR and FQNEAQ (reference sequence). The CDR3 consists of 15 residues. This CDR3 is CASSATGGEGYGYTF. The CDR3 coding sequence is TGTGCCAGCAGCGCCACAGGGGGCGAGGGCTATGGCTACACCTTC.

The CDR3 spells CASSLGQGNEKLFF. CDR3 sequence (DNA): TGCGCCAGCAGCTTGGGGCAGGGTAATGAAAAACTGTTTTTT. The chain links TRBV5-1 to TRBJ1-4, with D perhaps matching TRBD1 (5 bases). CDR1 SGHRS and CDR2 YFSETQ come from the germline V gene. The CDR3 runs 14 residues. Between the trimmed V and J ends, which lost 0 bases and 4 bases, there was a span of 7 bases. Together with reference TRBV5-1 and TRBJ1-4, the CDR3 gives the full variable domain: KAGVTQTPRYLIKTRGQQVTLSCSPISGHRSVSWYQQTPGQGLQFLFEYFSETQRNKGNFPGRFSGRQFSNSRSEMNVSTLELGDSALYLCASSLGQGNEKLFFGSGTQLSVL.